The 27 T cell receptor beta chains in this list originate from one sample, sequenced in a study of cytomegalovirus exposure and HLA in healthy donors. The primer mix had 60 Vbeta and 13 Jbeta primers. TCRdb keeps only in-frame clones here, not all; method: immunoSEQ multiplex PCR. This table has 120,000 or so clones, roughly four fifths appearing once. Sequenced material: PBMCs. These receptors were collected from a young woman in good health and CMV-seronegative.

V and J are TRBV30 and TRBJ2-7, with D perhaps matching TRBD1 (5 bases). V was trimmed by 3 bases and J by 2 bases, leaving 5 bases between them. Germline V gene sequence: CDR1 GTSNPN, CDR2 SVGIG (reference sequence). This CDR3 is built from 11 residues. The CDR3 protein is CAWRTAYEQYF. The CDR3 nucleotides read TGTGCCTGGAGGACAGCCTACGAGCAGTACTTC.

This clone appeared a single time. The chain is built from TRBV30 and TRBJ1-2; D perhaps matches TRBD1 (5 bases). The V end lost 1 base, the J end lost 4 bases, and 13 bases lay between the germline ends. The length of the CDR3 is 14 residues. CDR1 is GTSNPN and CDR2 is SVGIG in the germline V gene (reference sequence). CDR3 nucleotides: TGTGCCTGGAGTGACCTAGGGGACTTCTATGGCTACACCTTC. This gives the protein CAWSDLGDFYGYTF.

This clone came up once. This chain connects TRBV4-2 to TRBJ1-2; 8 positions agree with TRBD1. This CDR3 has 15 amino acids. The germline V gene encodes CDR1 LGHNA and CDR2 YNFKEQ. V shed 3 bases, J shed 3 bases, and the junction held 6 bases outside the gene matches. The CDR3 loop reads CASSQTGVGDYGYTF. CDR3 nucleotide sequence: TGTGCCAGCAGCCAGACAGGGGTCGGCGACTATGGCTACACCTTC.

The chain uses TRBV7-2 and TRBJ2-2; 9 bases match TRBD2. This CDR3 contains 15 residues. Germline V gene data show CDR1 as SGHTA and CDR2 as FQGNSA. The junction had 5 bases not matched to a gene; V was cut back by 2 bases and J by 7 bases. Here the CDR3 reads CASSLRRGGVGELFF. CDR3 in DNA: TGTGCCAGCAGCTTAAGGCGGGGGGGCGTCGGGGAGCTGTTTTTT.

The chain has TRBV27 and TRBJ2-7; the D gene is possibly TRBD2 (5 bases). The CDR3 loop spans 12 amino acids. The germline V and J ends were trimmed by 5 bases and 0 bases, with 5 bases remaining between them. CDR1 and CDR2 (germline): MNHEY, SMNVEV (reference sequence). The CDR3 is CASSGSSYEQYF. In nucleotides, the CDR3 is TGTGCCAGCAGTGGGAGCTCCTACGAGCAGTACTTC.

The CDR3 DNA sequence: TGCGCCAGCAGCTTGGGTGGCACGCCGGGAGCTTTCTTT. This sequence encodes CASSLGGTPGAFF. The chain carries TRBV5-1 and TRBJ1-1, with D hard to call. Per the germline V gene, CDR1 is SGHRS and CDR2 is YFSETQ. The CDR3 has 13 residues. Trimming took off 0 bases at V and 10 bases at J, with 13 bases between the two ends.

In its sample, this clone was seen once. V and J are TRBV28 and TRBJ2-7, with D possibly TRBD2 on 5 matching bases. V was shortened by 11 bases and J by 7 bases, with 12 bases between the two germline ends. The CDR3 loop spans 10 amino acids. CDR1 is MDHEN and CDR2 is SYDVKM in the germline V gene. The CDR3: CAALGAEQYF. The CDR3 DNA is TGTGCCGCCCTGGGAGCGGAGCAGTACTTC.

This clone was picked up a small number of times. One end of the junction fails to match germline, which may point to a read error. The J gene is TRBJ2-2, the V gene TRBV7-9; 15 bases align to TRBD2. From germline, CDR1 is SEHNR and CDR2 FQNEAQ (reference sequence). This CDR3 has 17 residues. The CDR3 spells CASSYGLAGGSAGELFF. CDR3 DNA: TGTGCCAGCAGTTATGGACTAGCGGGAGGGAGTGCCGGAGAGCTGTTTTTT.

The chain is built from TRBV14 and TRBJ2-6; the match to TRBD1 covers 9 bases. The V and J ends lost 4 bases and 10 bases, in that order; junction bases with no gene match: 8. This CDR3 is 15 amino acids long. Germline-derived CDR1 and CDR2 are SGHDN and FVKESK. Here the CDR3 reads CASSLAGTGNNVLTF. The CDR3 bases are TGTGCCAGCAGCCTAGCCGGGACAGGGAATAACGTCCTGACTTTC.

The rearrangement links TRBV11-2 to TRBJ1-4; 9 bases map to TRBD1. The V and J ends lost 3 bases and 2 bases, in that order; junction bases with no gene match: 4. In germline, CDR1 is SGHAT, CDR2 FQNNGV. The CDR3 loop spans 16 amino acids. The CDR3 spells CASSFRQGVTNEKLFF. As DNA, the CDR3 is TGTGCCAGCAGCTTTAGACAGGGGGTTACTAATGAAAAACTGTTTTTT.

The V and J genes are TRBV7-9 and TRBJ2-1; 7 bases agree with TRBD1. J was trimmed by 4 bases and V by 5 bases; bases with no gene match: 2. From germline, CDR1 is SEHNR and CDR2 FQNEAQ (reference sequence). The CDR3 is made up of 13 amino acids. CDR3 amino acids: CASSPTGYNEQFF. The CDR3 DNA sequence: TGTGCCAGCAGCCCGACAGGGTACAATGAGCAGTTCTTC.

The CDR3 sequence: CASSYPSGRVTDTQYF. Written as DNA, the CDR3 is TGTGCCAGCAGTTACCCTAGCGGGAGGGTCACAGATACGCAGTATTTT. The chain employs TRBV28 and TRBJ2-3, with 12 bases matching TRBD2. CDR1 and CDR2 (germline): MDHEN, SYDVKM. CDR3 length equals 16 residues. V trimming: 4 bases; J trimming: 2 bases; junction bases outside the gene matches: 4. Complete variable domain (other parts from reference TRBV28 and TRBJ2-3): DVKVTQSSRYLVKRTGEKVFLECVQDMDHENMFWYRQDPGLGLRLIYFSYDVKMKEKGDIPEGYSVSREKKERFSLILESASTNQTSMYLCASSYPSGRVTDTQYFGPGTRLTVL.

The chain uses TRBV7-9 and TRBJ2-5, with D maybe TRBD2 (5 bases). This CDR3 is 14 amino acids long. V lost 5 bases, J lost 2 bases, and 12 bases lay in between. Germline lookup yields CDR1 SEHNR and CDR2 FQNEAQ (reference sequence). The CDR3, as DNA: TGTGCCAGCAGCGCGGGTATGGGTCAAGAGACCCAGTACTTC. It encodes CASSAGMGQETQYF.

This clone has just a few counts. V is TRBV6-6 and J is TRBJ2-1; 7 bases align to TRBD2. Germline loops: CDR1 MNHNY, CDR2 SVGAGI (reference sequence). V was pared by 5 bases and J by 2 bases, with 6 bases of the junction left unmatched. The CDR3 runs to 15 residues. The DNA for the CDR3 is TGTGCCAGCAGTCCGCGGGGGACGCCCTACAATGAGCAGTTCTTC. This codes for CASSPRGTPYNEQFF.

This clone was seen a handful of times. The chain uses TRBV9 and TRBJ1-1; a possible D gene is TRBD1 (6 bases). Trimming removed 0 bases at V and 2 bases at J, with 11 bases between. This CDR3 is 15 amino acids long. CDR1 is SGDLS and CDR2 is YYNGEE in the germline V gene. The CDR3 reads CASSVGSRGNTEAFF. Written as DNA, the CDR3 is TGTGCCAGCAGCGTAGGAAGCAGGGGAAACACTGAAGCTTTCTTT.

The J gene is TRBJ1-1, the V gene TRBV9; 7 bases are shared with TRBD1. There are 15 residues in the CDR3. Trimming took 0 bases from V and 2 from J; bases not matched to a gene: 4. The germline CDR1 and CDR2 sequences are SGDLS and YYNGEE. The CDR3 DNA follows: TGTGCCAGCAGCGTAGGGGACAGCCTTAACACTGAAGCTTTCTTT. Translated, it gives CASSVGDSLNTEAFF.

The chain couples TRBV5-6 to TRBJ2-7; 7 bases line up with TRBD1. The CDR3 extends over 15 amino acids. CDR1 is SGHDT, CDR2 YYEEEE, per germline. The J segment lost 7 bases and the V segment lost 0 bases, leaving 10 bases of the junction unmatched. CDR3 bases: TGTGCCAGCAGCTTGGGGGACAGCCGCTCACAGGAGCAGTACTTC. As protein: CASSLGDSRSQEQYF.

The CDR3 loop reads CASSEPLFNQPQHF. The CDR3 nucleotides are TGTGCCAGCAGTGAACCTCTGTTCAATCAGCCCCAGCATTTT. V usage is TRBV6-1 and J usage is TRBJ1-5; D uncertain. Between the trimmed V and J ends, which lost 2 bases and 3 bases, there was a span of 8 bases. Germline CDR1 MNHNS, CDR2 SASEGT. CDR3 length: 14 residues.

The CDR3: CATIQQGFENIQYF. The CDR3 coding sequence is TGTGCCACGATACAACAGGGTTTTGAAAACATTCAGTACTTC. The J gene is TRBJ2-4, the V gene TRBV28; D is perhaps TRBD1 (6 bases). Trimming took 10 bases from V and 5 from J, leaving 18 bases between them. This CDR3 is 14 amino acids long. Looked up from germline, CDR1 is MDHEN and CDR2 is SYDVKM.

The chain couples TRBV4-2 to TRBJ2-2, with D possibly being TRBD2 (6 bases). Trimming cost V 4 bases and J 3 bases, with 24 bases left between them. This CDR3 has 19 residues. Germline CDR1 is LGHNA and CDR2 is YNFKEQ. The CDR3 reads CASSRGSTSFPKDTGELFF. The CDR3 DNA follows: TGTGCCAGCAGCCGGGGGTCGACTAGTTTCCCTAAGGACACCGGGGAGCTGTTTTTT.

The genes are TRBV27 and TRBJ1-1, with D possibly being TRBD1 (5 bases). Germline V gene sequence: CDR1 MNHEY, CDR2 SMNVEV (reference sequence). This CDR3 is built from 13 residues. Trimming took off 5 bases at V and 1 base at J, with 8 bases between the two ends. As DNA, the CDR3 is TGTGCCAGCAGTATTACAGGGAACACTGAAGCTTTCTTT. It encodes CASSITGNTEAFF.

This sequence joins TRBV9 and TRBJ2-1, with 8 bases matching TRBD2. CDR3 length equals 16 residues. The junction had 10 bases not matched to a gene; V was cut back by 0 bases and J by 8 bases. Germline-derived CDR1 and CDR2 are SGDLS and YYNGEE. The CDR3 here is CASSVELGGGTDEQFF. As DNA, the CDR3 is TGTGCCAGCAGCGTAGAGCTCGGCGGGGGGACCGATGAGCAGTTCTTC.

V is TRBV27 and J is TRBJ1-1; 7 nucleotides match TRBD1. V was pared by 5 bases and J by 12 bases, with 12 bases of the junction left unmatched. Germline values: CDR1 MNHEY, CDR2 SMNVEV (reference sequence). This CDR3 has 13 residues. In DNA form, the CDR3 reads TGTGCCAGCAGTCCCGGGACAGCCGTCCGACCTTTCTTT. Protein product: CASSPGTAVRPFF.

CDR3 DNA: TGTGCCAGCAGCCAAGATCGACAGGGTCCAACTAATGGCTACACCTTC. Protein product: CASSQDRQGPTNGYTF. The genes are TRBV4-2 and TRBJ1-2; 7 bases are shared with TRBD1. The CDR3 is made up of 16 amino acids. Germline CDR1 is LGHNA and CDR2 is YNFKEQ. V lost 0 bases, J lost 6 bases, and 10 bases stayed unmatched.

This clone was seen only a few times. The V and J genes are TRBV7-2 and TRBJ2-1, with TRBD2 matching over 8 bases. The V and J ends lost 0 bases and 3 bases, in that order; junction bases with no gene match: 4. The germline V gene encodes CDR1 SGHTA and CDR2 FQGNSA. The CDR3 has 16 amino acids. This CDR3 reads CASSLAFSGNYNEQFF. The DNA for the CDR3 is TGTGCCAGCAGCTTAGCCTTTAGCGGGAACTACAATGAGCAGTTCTTC.

The V and J genes are TRBV4-1 and TRBJ2-5; D is uncertain. The CDR3 has 13 residues. From germline, CDR1 is MGHRA and CDR2 YSYEKL. V lost 4 bases and J 4 bases, leaving 10 bases between the germline ends. DNA of the CDR3: TGCGCCAGCAGCCTGCGTGGTGGAGAGACCCAGTACTTC. Translated: CASSLRGGETQYF.

In this sample, this clone turned up a few times. The V gene is TRBV2, the J gene TRBJ2-7; 11 positions agree with TRBD2. Germline V lookup: CDR1 SNHLY, CDR2 FYNNEI. J lost 3 bases, V lost 1 base, and 8 bases had no gene match. CDR3 size: 17 residues. The chain's CDR3 is CASSEGRILAGDYEQYF. The CDR3 DNA reads TGTGCCAGCAGTGAAGGCCGGATACTAGCGGGGGACTACGAGCAGTACTTC.